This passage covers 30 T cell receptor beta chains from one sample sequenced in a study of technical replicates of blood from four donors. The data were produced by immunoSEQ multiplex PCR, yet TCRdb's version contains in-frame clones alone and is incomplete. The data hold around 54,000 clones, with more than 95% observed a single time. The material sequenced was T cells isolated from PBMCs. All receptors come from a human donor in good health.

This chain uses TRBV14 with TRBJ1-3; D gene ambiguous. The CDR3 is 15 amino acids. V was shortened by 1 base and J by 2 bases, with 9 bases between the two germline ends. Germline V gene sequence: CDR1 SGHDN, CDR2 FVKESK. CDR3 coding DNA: TGTGCCAGCAGCCAAGTGGGCAAAGCTGGAAACACCATATATTTT. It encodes CASSQVGKAGNTIYF.

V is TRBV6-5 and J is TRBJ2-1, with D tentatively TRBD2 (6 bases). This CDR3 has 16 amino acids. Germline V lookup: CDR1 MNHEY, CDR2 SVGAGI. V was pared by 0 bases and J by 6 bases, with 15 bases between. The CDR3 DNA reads TGTGCCAGCAGTTACTCCCCTAGCGTCCTAGTCAATGAGCAGTTCTTC. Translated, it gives CASSYSPSVLVNEQFF.

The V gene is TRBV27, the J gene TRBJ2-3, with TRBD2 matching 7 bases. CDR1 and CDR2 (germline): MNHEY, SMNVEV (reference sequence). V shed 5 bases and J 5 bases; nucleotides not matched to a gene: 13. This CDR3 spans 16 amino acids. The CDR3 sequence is CASSRGWRELVDTQYF. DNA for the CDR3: TGTGCCAGCAGTCGAGGGTGGCGGGAGCTGGTAGATACGCAGTATTTT.

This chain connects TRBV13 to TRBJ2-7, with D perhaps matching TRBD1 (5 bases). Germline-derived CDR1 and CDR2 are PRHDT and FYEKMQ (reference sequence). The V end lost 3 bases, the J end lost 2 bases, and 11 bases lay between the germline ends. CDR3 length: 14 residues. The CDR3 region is CASSFSGYAYEQYF. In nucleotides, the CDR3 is TGTGCCAGCAGCTTCTCAGGGTACGCCTACGAGCAGTACTTC.

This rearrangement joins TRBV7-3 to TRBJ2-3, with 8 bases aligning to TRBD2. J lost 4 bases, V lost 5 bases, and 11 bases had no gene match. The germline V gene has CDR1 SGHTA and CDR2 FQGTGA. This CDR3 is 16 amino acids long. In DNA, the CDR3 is TGTGCCAGCAGCCCTCTAGCGGGTTATGTTGCAGATACGCAGTATTTT. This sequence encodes CASSPLAGYVADTQYF.

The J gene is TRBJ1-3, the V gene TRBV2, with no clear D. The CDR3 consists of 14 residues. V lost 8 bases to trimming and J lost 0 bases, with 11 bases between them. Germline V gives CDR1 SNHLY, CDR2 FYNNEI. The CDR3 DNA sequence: TGTGCCAGCCGAAGGACTGACTCTGGAAACACCATATATTTT. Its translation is CASRRTDSGNTIYF. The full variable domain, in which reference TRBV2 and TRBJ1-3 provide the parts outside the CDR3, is EPEVTQTPSHQVTQMGQEVILRCVPISNHLYFYWYRQILGQKVEFLVSFYNNEISEKSEIFDDQFSVERPDGSNFTLKIRSTKLEDSAMYFCASRRTDSGNTIYFGEGSWLTVV.

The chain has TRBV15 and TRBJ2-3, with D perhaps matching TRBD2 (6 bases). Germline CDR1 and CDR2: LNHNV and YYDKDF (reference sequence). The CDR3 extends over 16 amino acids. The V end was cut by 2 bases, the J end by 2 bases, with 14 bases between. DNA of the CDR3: TGTGCCACCAGCAGATTACGGCTAGCGAACACAGATACGCAGTATTTT. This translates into CATSRLRLANTDTQYF.

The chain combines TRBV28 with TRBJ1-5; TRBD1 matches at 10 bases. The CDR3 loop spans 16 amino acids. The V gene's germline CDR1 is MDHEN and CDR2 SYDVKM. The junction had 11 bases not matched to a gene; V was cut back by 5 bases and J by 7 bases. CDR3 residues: CASSMRGQGVRQPQHF. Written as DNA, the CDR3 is TGTGCCAGCAGTATGAGAGGACAGGGGGTAAGGCAGCCCCAGCATTTT.

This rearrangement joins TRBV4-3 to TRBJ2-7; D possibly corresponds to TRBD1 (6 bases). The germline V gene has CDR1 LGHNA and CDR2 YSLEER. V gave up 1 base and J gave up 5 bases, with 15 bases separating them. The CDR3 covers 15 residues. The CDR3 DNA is TGCGCCAGCAGCCAAGGCTTGACAGGTTTGGACGAGCAGTACTTC. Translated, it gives CASSQGLTGLDEQYF.

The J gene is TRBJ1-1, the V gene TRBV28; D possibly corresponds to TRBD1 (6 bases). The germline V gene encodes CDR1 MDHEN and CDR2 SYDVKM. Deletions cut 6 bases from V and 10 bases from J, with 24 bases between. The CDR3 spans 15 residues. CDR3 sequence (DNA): TGTGCCAGCAGCCCCCCGGGAAGGGGGAATGTTGGAGCTTTCTTT. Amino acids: CASSPPGRGNVGAFF.

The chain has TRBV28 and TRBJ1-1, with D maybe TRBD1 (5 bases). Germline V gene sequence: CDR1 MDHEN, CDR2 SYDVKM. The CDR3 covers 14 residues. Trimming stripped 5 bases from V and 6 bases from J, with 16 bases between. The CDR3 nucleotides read TGTGCCAGCAGTACGGTAGGGGCATCCTCTGAAGCTTTCTTT. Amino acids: CASSTVGASSEAFF.

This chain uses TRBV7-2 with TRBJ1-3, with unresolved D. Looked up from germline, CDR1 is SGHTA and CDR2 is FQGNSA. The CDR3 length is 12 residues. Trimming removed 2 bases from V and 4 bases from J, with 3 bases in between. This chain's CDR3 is CASSLRGNTIYF. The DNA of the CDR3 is TGTGCCAGCAGCTTACGGGGAAACACCATATATTTT. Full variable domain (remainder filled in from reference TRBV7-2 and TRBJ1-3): GAGVSQSPSNKVTEKGKDVELRCDPISGHTALYWYRQSLGQGLEFLIYFQGNSAPDKSGLPSDRFSAERTGGSVSTLTIQRTQQEDSAVYLCASSLRGNTIYFGEGSWLTVV.

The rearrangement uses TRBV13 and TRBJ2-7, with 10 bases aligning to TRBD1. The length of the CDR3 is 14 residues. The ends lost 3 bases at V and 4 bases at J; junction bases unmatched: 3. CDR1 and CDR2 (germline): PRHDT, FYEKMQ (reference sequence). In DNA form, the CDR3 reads TGTGCCAGCAGCTTGACAGGGGGCGTTTACGAGCAGTACTTC. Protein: CASSLTGGVYEQYF.

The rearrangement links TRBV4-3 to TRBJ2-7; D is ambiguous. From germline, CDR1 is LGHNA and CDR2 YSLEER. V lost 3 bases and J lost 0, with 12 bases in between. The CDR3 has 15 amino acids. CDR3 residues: CASSHPPSCSYEQYF. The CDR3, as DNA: TGCGCCAGCAGCCACCCCCCAAGCTGCTCCTACGAGCAGTACTTC.

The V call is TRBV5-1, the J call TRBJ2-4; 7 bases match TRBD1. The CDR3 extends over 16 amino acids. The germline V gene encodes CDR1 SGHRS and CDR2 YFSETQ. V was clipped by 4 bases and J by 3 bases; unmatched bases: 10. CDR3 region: CASSAVQGLGKNIQYF. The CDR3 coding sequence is TGCGCCAGCAGCGCGGTACAGGGGCTCGGCAAAAACATTCAGTACTTC.

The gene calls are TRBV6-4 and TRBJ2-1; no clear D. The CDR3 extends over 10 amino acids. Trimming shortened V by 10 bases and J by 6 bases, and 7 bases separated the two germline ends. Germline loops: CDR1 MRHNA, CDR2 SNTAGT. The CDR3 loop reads CANQVNEQFF. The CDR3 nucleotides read TGTGCCAACCAGGTCAATGAGCAGTTCTTC.

The CDR3 DNA sequence: TGTGCCAGCAGCCGGACACCTTTTCATCAGCCCCAGCATTTT. Translation: CASSRTPFHQPQHF. The V gene is TRBV6-5, the J gene TRBJ1-5, with D perhaps matching TRBD1 (5 bases). Germline CDR1 and CDR2: MNHEY and SVGAGI. CDR3 length equals 14 residues. The V and J ends lost 6 bases and 5 bases respectively, with 14 bases between them.

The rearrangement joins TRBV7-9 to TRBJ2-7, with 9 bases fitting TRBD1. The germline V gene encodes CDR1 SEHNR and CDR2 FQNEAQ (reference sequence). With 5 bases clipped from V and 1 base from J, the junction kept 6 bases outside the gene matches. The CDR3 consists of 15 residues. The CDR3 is CASSRGQGRSYEQYF. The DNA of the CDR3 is TGTGCCAGCAGCCGAGGACAGGGGAGATCCTACGAGCAGTACTTC.

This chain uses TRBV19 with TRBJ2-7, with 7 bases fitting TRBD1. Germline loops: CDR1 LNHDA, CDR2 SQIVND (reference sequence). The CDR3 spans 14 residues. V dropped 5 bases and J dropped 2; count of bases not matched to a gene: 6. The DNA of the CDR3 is TGTGCCAGTAGTCAGGGGACAGAGCCCTACGAGCAGTACTTC. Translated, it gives CASSQGTEPYEQYF.

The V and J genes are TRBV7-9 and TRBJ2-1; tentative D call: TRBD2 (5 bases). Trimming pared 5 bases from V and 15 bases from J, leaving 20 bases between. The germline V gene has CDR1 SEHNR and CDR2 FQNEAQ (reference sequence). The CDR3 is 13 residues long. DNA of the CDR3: TGTGCCAGCAGCCCCAGGCGGGTTCTAGGGTCGTTCTTC. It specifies CASSPRRVLGSFF.

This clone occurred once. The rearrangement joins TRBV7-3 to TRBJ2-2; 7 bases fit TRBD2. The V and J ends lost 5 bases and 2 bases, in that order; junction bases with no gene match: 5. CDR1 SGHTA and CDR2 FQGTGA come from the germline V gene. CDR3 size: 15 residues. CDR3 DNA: TGTGCCAGCAGCCTACTAGCGTCAAACACCGGGGAGCTGTTTTTT. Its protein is CASSLLASNTGELFF.

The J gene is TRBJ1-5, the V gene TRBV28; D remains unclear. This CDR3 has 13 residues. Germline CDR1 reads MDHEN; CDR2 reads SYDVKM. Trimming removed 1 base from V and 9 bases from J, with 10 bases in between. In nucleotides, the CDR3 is TGTGCCAGCAGTTTATCGCGACTGGGGCCCCAGCATTTT. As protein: CASSLSRLGPQHF.

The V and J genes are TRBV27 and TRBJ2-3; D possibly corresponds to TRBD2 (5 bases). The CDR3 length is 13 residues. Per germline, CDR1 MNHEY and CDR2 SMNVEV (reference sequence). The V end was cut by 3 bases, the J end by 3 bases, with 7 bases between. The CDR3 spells CASSFGVTDTQYF. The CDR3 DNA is TGTGCCAGCAGTTTCGGGGTTACAGATACGCAGTATTTT.

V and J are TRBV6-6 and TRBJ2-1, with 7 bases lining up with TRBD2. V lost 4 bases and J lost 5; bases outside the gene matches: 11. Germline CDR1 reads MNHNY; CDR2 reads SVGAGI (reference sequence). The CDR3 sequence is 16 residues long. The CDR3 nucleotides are TGTGCCAGCAGTTCCCTCGGACTAGTTGGGGACAATGAGCAGTTCTTC. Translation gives CASSSLGLVGDNEQFF.

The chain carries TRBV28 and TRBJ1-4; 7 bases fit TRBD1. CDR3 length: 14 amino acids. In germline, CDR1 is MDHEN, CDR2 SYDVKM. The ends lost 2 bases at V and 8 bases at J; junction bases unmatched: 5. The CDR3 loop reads CASSLVTGQEKLFF. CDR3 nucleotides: TGTGCCAGCAGTTTAGTGACAGGGCAAGAAAAACTGTTTTTT.

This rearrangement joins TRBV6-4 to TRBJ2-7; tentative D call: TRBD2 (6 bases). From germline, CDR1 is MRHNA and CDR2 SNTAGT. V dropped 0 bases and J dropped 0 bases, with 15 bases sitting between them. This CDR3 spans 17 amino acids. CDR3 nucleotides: TGTGCCAGCAGTGACTCGAGCAAGCGGGCATCCTCCTACGAGCAGTACTTC. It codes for CASSDSSKRASSYEQYF.

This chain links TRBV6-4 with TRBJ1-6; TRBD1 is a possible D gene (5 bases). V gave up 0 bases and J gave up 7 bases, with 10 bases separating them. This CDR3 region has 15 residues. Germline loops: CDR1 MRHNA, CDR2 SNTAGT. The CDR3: CASSDSPGNNSPLHF. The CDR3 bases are TGTGCCAGCAGTGACTCGCCAGGGAACAATTCACCCCTCCACTTT.

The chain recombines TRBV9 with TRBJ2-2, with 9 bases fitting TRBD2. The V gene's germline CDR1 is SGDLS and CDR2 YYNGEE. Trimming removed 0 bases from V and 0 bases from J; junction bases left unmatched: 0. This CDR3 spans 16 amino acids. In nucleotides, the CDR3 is TGTGCCAGCAGCGTAGCTAGCGGGGCGAACACCGGGGAGCTGTTTTTT. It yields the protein CASSVASGANTGELFF.

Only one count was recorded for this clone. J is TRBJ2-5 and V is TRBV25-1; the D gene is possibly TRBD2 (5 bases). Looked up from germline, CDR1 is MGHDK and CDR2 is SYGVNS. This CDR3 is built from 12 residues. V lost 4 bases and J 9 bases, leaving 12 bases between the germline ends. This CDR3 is CASSVNLRAQYF. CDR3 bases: TGTGCCAGCAGTGTTAACCTGCGGGCCCAGTACTTC.

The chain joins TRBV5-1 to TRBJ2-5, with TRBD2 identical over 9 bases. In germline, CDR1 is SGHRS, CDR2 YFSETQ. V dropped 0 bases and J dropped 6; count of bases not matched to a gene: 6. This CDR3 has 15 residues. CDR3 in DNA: TGCGCCAGCAGCTTGGAATCCGCGGGAGGGAAGACCCAGTACTTC. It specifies CASSLESAGGKTQYF. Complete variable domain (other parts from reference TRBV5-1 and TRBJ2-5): KAGVTQTPRYLIKTRGQQVTLSCSPISGHRSVSWYQQTPGQGLQFLFEYFSETQRNKGNFPGRFSGRQFSNSRSEMNVSTLELGDSALYLCASSLESAGGKTQYFGPGTRLLVL.